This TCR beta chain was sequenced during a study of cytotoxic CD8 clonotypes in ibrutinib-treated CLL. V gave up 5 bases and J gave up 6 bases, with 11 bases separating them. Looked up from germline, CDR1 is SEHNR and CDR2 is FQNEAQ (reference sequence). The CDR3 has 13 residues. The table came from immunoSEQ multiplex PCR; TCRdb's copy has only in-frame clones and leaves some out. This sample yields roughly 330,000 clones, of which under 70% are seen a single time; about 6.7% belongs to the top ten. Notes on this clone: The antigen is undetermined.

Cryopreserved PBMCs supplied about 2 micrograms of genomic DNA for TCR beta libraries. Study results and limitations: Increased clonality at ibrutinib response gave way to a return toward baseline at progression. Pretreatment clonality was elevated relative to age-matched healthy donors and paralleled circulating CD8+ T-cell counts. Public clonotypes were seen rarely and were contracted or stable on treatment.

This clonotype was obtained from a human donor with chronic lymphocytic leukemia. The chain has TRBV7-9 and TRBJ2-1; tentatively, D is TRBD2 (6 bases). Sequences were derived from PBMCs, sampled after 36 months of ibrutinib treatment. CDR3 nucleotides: TGTGCCAGCAGCGAACCGGGACTCAATGAGCAGTTCTTC. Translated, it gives CASSEPGLNEQFF.